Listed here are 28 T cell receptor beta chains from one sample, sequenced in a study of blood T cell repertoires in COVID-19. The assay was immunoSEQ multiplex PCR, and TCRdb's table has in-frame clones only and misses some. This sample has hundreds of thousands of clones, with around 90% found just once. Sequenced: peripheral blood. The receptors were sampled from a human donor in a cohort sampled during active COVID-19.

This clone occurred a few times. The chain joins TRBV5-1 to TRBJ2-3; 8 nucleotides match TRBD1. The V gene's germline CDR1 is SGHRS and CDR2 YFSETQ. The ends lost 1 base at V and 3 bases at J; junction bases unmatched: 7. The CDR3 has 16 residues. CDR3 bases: TGCGCCAGCAGCTTGCCCCAGGGGGCGCAGACAGATACGCAGTATTTT. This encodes CASSLPQGAQTDTQYF.

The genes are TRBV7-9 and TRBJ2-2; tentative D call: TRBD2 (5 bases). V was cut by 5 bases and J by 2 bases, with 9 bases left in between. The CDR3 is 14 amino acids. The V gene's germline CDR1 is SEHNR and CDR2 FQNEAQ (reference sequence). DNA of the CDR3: TGTGCCAGCAGCCGGACTCTTAACACCGGGGAGCTGTTTTTT. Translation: CASSRTLNTGELFF.

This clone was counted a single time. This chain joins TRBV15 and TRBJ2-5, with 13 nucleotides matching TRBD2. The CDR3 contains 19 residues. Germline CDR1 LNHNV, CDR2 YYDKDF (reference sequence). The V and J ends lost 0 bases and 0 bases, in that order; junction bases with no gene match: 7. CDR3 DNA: TGTGCCACCAGCAGAGACACTAGCGGGGGGGCTGAGTACCAAGAGACCCAGTACTTC. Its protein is CATSRDTSGGAEYQETQYF.

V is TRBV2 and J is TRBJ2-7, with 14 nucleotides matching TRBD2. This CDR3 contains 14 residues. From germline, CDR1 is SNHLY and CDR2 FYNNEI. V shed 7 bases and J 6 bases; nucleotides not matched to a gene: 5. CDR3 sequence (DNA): TGTGCCAGCACCAGACTAGCGGGAGGGGTCGAGCAGTACTTC. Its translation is CASTRLAGGVEQYF.

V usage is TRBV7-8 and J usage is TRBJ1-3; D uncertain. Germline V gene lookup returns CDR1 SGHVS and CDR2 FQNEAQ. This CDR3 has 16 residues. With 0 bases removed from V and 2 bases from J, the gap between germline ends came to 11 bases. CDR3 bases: TGTGCCAGCAGCTTAGCGCGCGGCGGCCCTGGAAACACCATATATTTT. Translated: CASSLARGGPGNTIYF. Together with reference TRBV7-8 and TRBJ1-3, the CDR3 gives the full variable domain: GAGVSQSPRYKVAKRGQDVALRCDPISGHVSLFWYQQALGQGPEFLTYFQNEAQLDKSGLPSDRFFAERPEGSVSTLKIQRTQQEDSAVYLCASSLARGGPGNTIYFGEGSWLTVV.

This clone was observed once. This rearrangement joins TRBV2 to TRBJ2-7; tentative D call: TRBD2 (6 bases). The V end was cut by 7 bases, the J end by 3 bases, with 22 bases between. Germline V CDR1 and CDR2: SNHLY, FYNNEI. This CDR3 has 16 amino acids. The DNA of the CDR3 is TGTGCCAGCACTCAACTAGCCAGAGGGGTAAACTACGAGCAGTACTTC. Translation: CASTQLARGVNYEQYF.

In DNA form, the CDR3 reads TGTGCCAGCACCATAGAACGGACTAGCGGGGGGGGCACCGGGGAGCTGTTTTTT. It translates to CASTIERTSGGGTGELFF. The chain has TRBV7-2 and TRBJ2-2; 15 nucleotides align to TRBD2. The CDR3 totals 18 residues. Germline values: CDR1 SGHTA, CDR2 FQGNSA. J gave up 4 bases and V 7 bases, and 10 bases lay outside the gene matches.

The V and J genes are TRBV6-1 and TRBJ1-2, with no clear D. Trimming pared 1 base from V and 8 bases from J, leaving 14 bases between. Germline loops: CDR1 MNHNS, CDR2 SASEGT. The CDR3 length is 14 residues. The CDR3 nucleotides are TGTGCCAGCAGTGAAGGTCGACATCAGGTCGGCTACACCTTC. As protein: CASSEGRHQVGYTF.

The CDR3 loop reads CATSAGKNEKLFF. Written as DNA, the CDR3 is TGTGCCACCTCGGCAGGGAAAAATGAAAAACTGTTTTTT. The chain uses TRBV24-1 and TRBJ1-4; TRBD1 is a possible D gene (5 bases). Germline values: CDR1 KGHDR, CDR2 SFDVKD. This CDR3 spans 13 amino acids. Trimming shortened V by 9 bases and J by 5 bases, and 12 bases separated the two germline ends.

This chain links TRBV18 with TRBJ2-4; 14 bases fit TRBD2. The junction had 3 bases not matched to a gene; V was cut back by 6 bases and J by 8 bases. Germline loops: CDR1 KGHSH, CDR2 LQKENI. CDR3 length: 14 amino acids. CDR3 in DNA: TGTGCCAGCTCCTTGGGACTAGCGGGGGACATTCAGTACTTC. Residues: CASSLGLAGDIQYF.

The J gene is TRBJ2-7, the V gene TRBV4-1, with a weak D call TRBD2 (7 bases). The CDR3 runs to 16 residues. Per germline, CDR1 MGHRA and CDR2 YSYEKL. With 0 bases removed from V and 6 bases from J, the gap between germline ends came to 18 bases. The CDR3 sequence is CASSQEGGPALGEQYF. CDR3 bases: TGCGCCAGCAGCCAAGAGGGGGGGCCGGCCCTGGGCGAGCAGTACTTC.

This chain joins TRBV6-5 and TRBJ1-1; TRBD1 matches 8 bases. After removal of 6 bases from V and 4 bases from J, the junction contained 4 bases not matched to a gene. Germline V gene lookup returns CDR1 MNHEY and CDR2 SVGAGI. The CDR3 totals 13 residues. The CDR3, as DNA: TGTGCCAGCAGGACAGGGGCGGGCACTGAAGCTTTCTTT. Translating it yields CASRTGAGTEAFF.

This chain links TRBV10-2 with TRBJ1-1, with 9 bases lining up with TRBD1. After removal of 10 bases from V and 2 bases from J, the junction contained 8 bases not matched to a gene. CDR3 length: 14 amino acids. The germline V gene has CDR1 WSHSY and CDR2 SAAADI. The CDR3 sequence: CATKDRGGNTEAFF. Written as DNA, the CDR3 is TGCGCCACCAAGGACAGGGGAGGAAACACTGAAGCTTTCTTT.

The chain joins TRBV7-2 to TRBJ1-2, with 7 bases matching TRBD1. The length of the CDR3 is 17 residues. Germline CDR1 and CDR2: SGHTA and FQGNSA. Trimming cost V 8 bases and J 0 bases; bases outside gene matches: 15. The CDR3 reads CASDSLLGQAPNYGYTF. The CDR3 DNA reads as TGTGCCAGCGACTCCCTTCTCGGACAGGCCCCTAACTATGGCTACACCTTC.

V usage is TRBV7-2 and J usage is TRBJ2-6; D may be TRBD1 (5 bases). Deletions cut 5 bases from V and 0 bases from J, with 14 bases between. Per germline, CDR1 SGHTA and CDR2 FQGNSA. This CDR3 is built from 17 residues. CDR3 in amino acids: CASSQQALHSGANVLTF. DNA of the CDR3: TGTGCCAGCAGCCAACAGGCCCTCCACTCTGGGGCCAACGTCCTGACTTTC.

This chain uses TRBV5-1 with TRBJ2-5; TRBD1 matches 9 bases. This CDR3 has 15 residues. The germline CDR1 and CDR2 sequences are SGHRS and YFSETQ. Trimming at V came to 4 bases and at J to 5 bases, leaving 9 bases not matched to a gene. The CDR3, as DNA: TGCGCCAGCAGCAGGGGGACAGGGCGGTGGGAGACCCAGTACTTC. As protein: CASSRGTGRWETQYF. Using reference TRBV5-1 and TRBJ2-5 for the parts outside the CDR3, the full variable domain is KAGVTQTPRYLIKTRGQQVTLSCSPISGHRSVSWYQQTPGQGLQFLFEYFSETQRNKGNFPGRFSGRQFSNSRSEMNVSTLELGDSALYLCASSRGTGRWETQYFGPGTRLLVL.

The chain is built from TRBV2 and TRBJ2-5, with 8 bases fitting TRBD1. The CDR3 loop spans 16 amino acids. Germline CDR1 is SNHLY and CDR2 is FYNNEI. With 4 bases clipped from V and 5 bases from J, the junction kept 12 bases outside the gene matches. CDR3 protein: CASSGRDRPSVETQYF. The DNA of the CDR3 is TGTGCCAGCAGTGGAAGGGACAGGCCCTCGGTTGAGACCCAGTACTTC.

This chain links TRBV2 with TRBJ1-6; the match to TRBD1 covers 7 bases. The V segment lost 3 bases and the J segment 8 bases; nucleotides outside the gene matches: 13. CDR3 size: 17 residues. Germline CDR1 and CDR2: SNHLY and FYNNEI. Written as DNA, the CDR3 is TGTGCCAGCAGTGACCTGACCTTGACAGGGTTAGATTCACCCCTCCACTTT. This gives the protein CASSDLTLTGLDSPLHF.

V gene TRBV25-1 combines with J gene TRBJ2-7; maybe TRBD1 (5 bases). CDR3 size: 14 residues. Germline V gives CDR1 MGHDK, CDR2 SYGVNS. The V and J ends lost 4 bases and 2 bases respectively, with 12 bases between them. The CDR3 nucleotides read TGTGCCAGCAGTGGGCCAGGGCCAGCCTACGAGCAGTACTTC. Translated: CASSGPGPAYEQYF.

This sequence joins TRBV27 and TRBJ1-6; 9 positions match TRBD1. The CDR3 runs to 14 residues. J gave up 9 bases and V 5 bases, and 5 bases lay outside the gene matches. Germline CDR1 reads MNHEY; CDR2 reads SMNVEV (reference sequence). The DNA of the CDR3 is TGTGCCAGCAGTCTAGACAGGGGGGTTTCACCCCTCCACTTT. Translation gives CASSLDRGVSPLHF.

The CDR3 DNA reads TGTGCCAGCAGTTCAGCGGGAGACCCAGATACGCAGTATTTT. Translation gives CASSSAGDPDTQYF. The chain recombines TRBV28 with TRBJ2-3; 8 bases match TRBD2. Trimming cost V 4 bases and J 4 bases; bases outside gene matches: 4. Germline V CDR1 and CDR2: MDHEN, SYDVKM. The CDR3 spans 14 residues.

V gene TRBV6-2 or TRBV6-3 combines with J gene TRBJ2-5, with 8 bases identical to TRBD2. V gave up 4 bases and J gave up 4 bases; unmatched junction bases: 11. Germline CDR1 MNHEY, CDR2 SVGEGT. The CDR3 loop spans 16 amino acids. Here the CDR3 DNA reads TGTGCCAGCAGTTTACGGGGCGGGGGGCCCCGAGAGACCCAGTACTTC. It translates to CASSLRGGGPRETQYF.

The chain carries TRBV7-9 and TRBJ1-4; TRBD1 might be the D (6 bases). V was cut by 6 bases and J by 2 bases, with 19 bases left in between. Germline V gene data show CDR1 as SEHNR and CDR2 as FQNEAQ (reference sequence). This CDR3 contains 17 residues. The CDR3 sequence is CASRNQTGKGTNEKLFF. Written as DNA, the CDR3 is TGTGCCAGCAGAAATCAAACAGGGAAAGGGACTAATGAAAAACTGTTTTTT.

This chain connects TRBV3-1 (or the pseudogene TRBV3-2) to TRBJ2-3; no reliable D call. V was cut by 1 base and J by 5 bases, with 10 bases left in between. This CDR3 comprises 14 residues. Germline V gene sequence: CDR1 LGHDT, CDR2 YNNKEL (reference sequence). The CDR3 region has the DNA TGTGCCAGCAGCCAAGTAGACGAGCGAGATACGCAGTATTTT. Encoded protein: CASSQVDERDTQYF.

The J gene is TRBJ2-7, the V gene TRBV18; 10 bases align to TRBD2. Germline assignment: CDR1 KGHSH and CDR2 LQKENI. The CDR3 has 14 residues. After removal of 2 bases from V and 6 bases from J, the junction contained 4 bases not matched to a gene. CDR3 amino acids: CASSPSGRAPEQYF. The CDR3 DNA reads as TGTGCCAGCTCACCAAGCGGGAGGGCCCCCGAGCAGTACTTC.

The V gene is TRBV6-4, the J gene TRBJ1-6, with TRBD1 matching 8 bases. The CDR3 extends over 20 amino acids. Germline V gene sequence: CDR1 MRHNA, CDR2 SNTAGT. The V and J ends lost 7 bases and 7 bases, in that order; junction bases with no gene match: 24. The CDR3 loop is CASILNPRDRRHQGNSPLHF. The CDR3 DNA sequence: TGTGCCAGCATCCTTAATCCCCGGGACAGGCGTCACCAGGGGAATTCACCCCTCCACTTT.

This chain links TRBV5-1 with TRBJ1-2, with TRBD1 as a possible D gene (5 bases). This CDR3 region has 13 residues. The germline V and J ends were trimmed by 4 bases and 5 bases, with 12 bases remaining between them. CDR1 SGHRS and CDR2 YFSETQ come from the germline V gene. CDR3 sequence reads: CASSPPTAYGYTF. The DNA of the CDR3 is TGCGCCAGCAGCCCTCCGACAGCGTATGGCTACACCTTC.

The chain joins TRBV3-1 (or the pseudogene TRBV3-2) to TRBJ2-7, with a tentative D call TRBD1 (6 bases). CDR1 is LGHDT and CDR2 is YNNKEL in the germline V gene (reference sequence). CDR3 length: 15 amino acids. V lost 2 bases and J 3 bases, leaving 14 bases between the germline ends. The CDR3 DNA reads TGTGCCAGCAGCCAACAGAGCGTCAGGGGCTACGAGCAGTACTTC. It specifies CASSQQSVRGYEQYF.